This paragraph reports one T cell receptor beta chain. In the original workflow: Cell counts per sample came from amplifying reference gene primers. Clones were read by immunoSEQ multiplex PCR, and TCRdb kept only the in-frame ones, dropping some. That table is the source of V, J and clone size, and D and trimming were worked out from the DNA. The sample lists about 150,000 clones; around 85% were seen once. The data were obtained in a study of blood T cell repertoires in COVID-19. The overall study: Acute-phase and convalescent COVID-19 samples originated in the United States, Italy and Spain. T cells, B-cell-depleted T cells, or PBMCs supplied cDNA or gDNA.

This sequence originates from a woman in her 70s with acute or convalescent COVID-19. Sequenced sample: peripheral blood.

The CDR3 nucleotides read TGTGCCAGCAGAGCCGACGGGGGAAAACTGTTTTTT. Translation: CASRADGGKLFF. The chain combines TRBV6-5 with TRBJ1-4; TRBD1 is a possible D gene (5 bases). Per the germline V gene, CDR1 is MNHEY and CDR2 is SVGAGI. The CDR3 runs 12 residues. V was pared by 6 bases and J by 10 bases, with 12 bases between.